The present T cell receptor beta chain was sequenced within a study of CD8 T cells in Susac syndrome. V trimming: 4 bases; J trimming: 6 bases; junction bases outside the gene matches: 10. Germline CDR1 reads SEHNR; CDR2 reads FQNEAQ (reference sequence). The CDR3 runs to 16 residues. The authors reverse transcribed roughly 0.45 to 1 ug RNA with random hexamers. TCRdb fed the immunoSEQ multiplex PCR reads into MiXCR, producing one record per CDR3 protein. The sample has under 200,000 distinct CDR3 sequences; roughly 94% are singletons. Sample: CD4+ T cells from PBMCs. The clonotype was recovered from a human donor in good health. The chain recombines TRBV7-9 with TRBJ2-7; 12 nucleotides agree with TRBD1. CDR3 loop: CASSSFVGQGALEQYF. In DNA form, the CDR3 reads TGTGCCAGCAGCTCCTTTGTGGGACAGGGGGCCCTCGAGCAGTACTTC.